This TCR beta chain was obtained from a study of OX40 agonist ivuxolimab in advanced cancers. Study details: Of mixed ages from about 20 to 90 and averaging about 60 years, the group was over 80% male. Prior checkpoint blockade (anti-PD-1, anti-PD-L1 or anti-CTLA-4) was permitted; roughly 40% had it.

Here immunoSEQ multiplex PCR was the method, and the copy in TCRdb shows in-frame clones only, minus some. The data show roughly 48,000 clones, 80% to 90% seen once. Trimming took 2 bases from V and 9 from J; bases not matched to a gene: 4. Germline CDR1 is LNHDA and CDR2 is SQIVND (reference sequence). The length of the CDR3 is 12 residues. This clonotype originated in an adult with an advanced solid tumor such as melanoma, head and neck, liver or kidney cancer. This specimen consisted of CD4+ or CD8+ T cells sorted from blood, obtained in a trial of the OX40 agonist ivuxolimab. This chain uses TRBV19 with TRBJ2-7; 7 bases line up with TRBD2. CDR3 coding DNA: TGTGCCAGTAGTATACCGGGGAGGGGGCAGTACTTC. It translates to CASSIPGRGQYF.